Listed here is a single T cell receptor (beta chain). As yet, its antigen is unknown. The sample originates from a study of cytomegalovirus exposure and HLA in healthy donors. Study-level findings and limits: V segments that were indistinguishable, TRBV6-2 and TRBV6-3 among them, were omitted from analysis. Among donors in an Asian-associated ancestry cluster, a later analysis reportedly found fewer N-insertions than the roughly 700-donor mean.

With 60 Vbeta and 13 Jbeta primers, the PCR was carried out. Using immunoSEQ multiplex PCR, the repertoire was profiled, and TCRdb retains in-frame clones only, with some absent. The sample yields over 110,000 clones, around three quarters seen once. This CDR3 region has 11 residues. V shed 3 bases and J shed 10 bases, with 10 bases lying between them. Germline V CDR1 and CDR2: SEHNR, FQNEAQ (reference sequence). Sample: PBMCs. The chain couples TRBV7-9 to TRBJ2-7; tentative D call: TRBD2 (6 bases). This clonotype was obtained from a woman aged 40 to 55 in good health and CMV-seropositive. CDR3 residues: CASSFTGEQYF. The CDR3 DNA follows: TGTGCCAGCAGCTTTACGGGGGAACAGTACTTC.